These 10 T cell receptor beta chains share one sample of origin, sequenced in a study of neurological immune-mediated disorders. TCRdb reprocessed the 5' RACE reads with MiXCR, giving one entry per CDR3 protein. The repertoire holds tens of thousands of distinct CDR3 sequences, with over 3.5% as singletons. The sequencing input was CD4+ T cells from blood. The source of these receptors is a woman aged 40-49 years with multiple sclerosis.

This chain connects TRBV19 to TRBJ1-1; D remains unclear. CDR3 length: 13 residues. From germline, CDR1 is LNHDA and CDR2 SQIVND (reference sequence). V gave up 3 bases and J gave up 4 bases, with 9 bases separating them. Here the CDR3 reads CASSITRSTEAFF. For the CDR3, the DNA is TGTGCCAGTAGTATCACCCGCTCCACTGAAGCTTTCTTT.

This clonotype was observed at least ten times. The rearrangement joins TRBV3-1 to TRBJ1-1; D unclear. V lost 4 bases to trimming and J lost 4 bases, with 16 bases between them. Germline-derived CDR1 and CDR2 are LGHDT and YNNKEL (reference sequence). The CDR3 is 15 residues long. The CDR3 nucleotides read TGTGCCAGCAGCCCTGGTGGGCTAGGGAGCACTGAAGCTTTCTTT. Protein: CASSPGGLGSTEAFF.

This clonotype has at least ten counts. The rearrangement links TRBV12-3 or TRBV12-4 to TRBJ2-1; TRBD1 or TRBD2 may be the D gene (5 bases each). The CDR3 has 13 residues. Trimming shortened V by 4 bases and J by 13 bases, and 17 bases separated the two germline ends. In DNA, the CDR3 is TGTGCCAGCAGTTCGCTAGAGGGGCTGTTCCAGTTCTTC. Translating it yields CASSSLEGLFQFF.

This clonotype was seen at least ten times. V gene TRBV10-3 combines with J gene TRBJ1-2; D might be TRBD1 (6 bases). The ends were cut back, 7 bases at V and 9 bases at J, with 18 bases in the middle. The CDR3 runs 13 residues. The germline CDR1 and CDR2 sequences are ENHRY and SYGVKD. The CDR3 DNA reads as TGTGCCATCACCCCACAGGGTGAGGTTAGCTACACCTTC. It is translated as CAITPQGEVSYTF.

This clonotype has a count of ten or more. The chain employs TRBV10-3 and TRBJ2-1, with TRBD2 matching over 10 bases. Germline CDR1 and CDR2: ENHRY and SYGVKD. The CDR3 covers 15 residues. V dropped 5 bases and J dropped 4; count of bases not matched to a gene: 5. Here the CDR3 reads CAISSASGGYNEQFF. As DNA, the CDR3 is TGTGCCATCAGTAGTGCTAGCGGGGGTTACAATGAGCAGTTCTTC.

This clonotype has at least ten counts. The chain uses TRBV5-1 and TRBJ2-4; D unclear. Germline lookup yields CDR1 SGHRS and CDR2 YFSETQ. Trimming shortened V by 5 bases and J by 0 bases, and 9 bases separated the two germline ends. There are 14 residues in the CDR3. CDR3 sequence (DNA): TGCGCCAGCAGGCGGTTGCTAGCCAAAAACATTCAGTACTTC. It encodes CASRRLLAKNIQYF. The variable domain in full, completed from reference TRBV5-1 and TRBJ2-4, reads KAGVTQTPRYLIKTRGQQVTLSCSPISGHRSVSWYQQTPGQGLQFLFEYFSETQRNKGNFPGRFSGRQFSNSRSEMNVSTLELGDSALYLCASRRLLAKNIQYFGAGTRLSVL.

This clonotype was seen ten or more times. The chain carries TRBV5-1 and TRBJ2-1, with 11 positions matching TRBD2. The junction had 11 bases not matched to a gene; V was cut back by 4 bases and J by 8 bases. This CDR3 region has 16 residues. Germline V lookup: CDR1 SGHRS, CDR2 YFSETQ. The DNA of the CDR3 is TGCGCCAGCAGCCCCTTAATAGCGGGGGGGCCCCATGAGCAGTTCTTC. Translating it yields CASSPLIAGGPHEQFF.

This clonotype came up many times. V usage is TRBV12-3 or TRBV12-4 and J usage is TRBJ2-1, with D possibly matching TRBD1 (6 bases). The V end was cut by 4 bases, the J end by 10 bases, with 17 bases between. This CDR3 contains 14 residues. The chain's CDR3 is CASSYGGHNAEQFF. The CDR3 DNA sequence: TGTGCCAGCAGTTATGGGGGACACAATGCGGAGCAGTTCTTC.

This clonotype was counted at least ten times. The genes are TRBV20-1 and TRBJ2-1; the D is unclear. There are 16 residues in the CDR3. The V and J ends lost 6 bases and 0 bases respectively, with 18 bases between them. In germline, CDR1 is DFQATT, CDR2 SNEGSKA (reference sequence). CDR3 in amino acids: CSAQVDLFSSYNEQFF. The DNA of the CDR3 is TGCAGTGCCCAAGTGGACCTTTTCAGCTCCTACAATGAGCAGTTCTTC.

This clonotype was counted ten times or more. The V gene is TRBV6-5, the J gene TRBJ2-2; no clear D gene. The CDR3 sequence is 15 residues long. V was shortened by 2 bases and J by 0 bases, with 7 bases between the two germline ends. Germline CDR1 reads MNHEY; CDR2 reads SVGAGI. Here the CDR3 reads CASSYRNTNTGELFF. The CDR3 nucleotides read TGTGCCAGCAGTTACCGGAACACGAACACCGGGGAGCTGTTTTTT.